The 20 T cell receptor beta chains below all came from one sample that was sequenced in a study of PD-L1 blockade in urothelial cancer. Indicated time point: peripheral blood 6 weeks after treatment start. The repertoire was sequenced with immunoSEQ multiplex PCR; TCRdb's copy has only in-frame clones and lacks some. The profile shows 100,000 to 150,000 clones, about 83% of them singletons. The sequenced sample was PBMCs, obtained around atezolizumab (anti-PD-L1) treatment. These receptors all come from a man aged 50 or older with urothelial cancer.

The chain combines TRBV15 with TRBJ2-5; D perhaps matches TRBD1 (5 bases). Germline CDR1 and CDR2: LNHNV and YYDKDF (reference sequence). V dropped 0 bases and J dropped 4 bases, with 12 bases sitting between them. The CDR3 runs 15 residues. The CDR3 protein is CATSRDRARAETQYF. In nucleotides, the CDR3 is TGTGCCACCAGCAGAGATCGGGCCAGGGCAGAGACCCAGTACTTC.

The rearrangement links TRBV30 to TRBJ1-4; weak D call: TRBD1 (5 bases). CDR1 and CDR2 (germline): GTSNPN, SVGIG (reference sequence). V gave up 0 bases and J gave up 14 bases, with 16 bases separating them. The CDR3 has 13 residues. CDR3 in amino acids: CAWSVEVGGRLFF. The CDR3 DNA reads as TGTGCCTGGAGTGTAGAGGTGGGGGGACGGCTGTTTTTT.

The rearrangement joins TRBV23-1 to TRBJ1-1; the match to TRBD1 covers 7 bases. TRBV23-1 is classed as an ORF, of uncertain function. This CDR3 region has 18 residues. After removal of 3 bases from V and 2 bases from J, the junction contained 15 bases not matched to a gene. CDR3 nucleotide sequence: TGCGCCAGCAGTCATTCCCCAATTGAACAGGGGCAAAACACTGAAGCTTTCTTT. Translation gives CASSHSPIEQGQNTEAFF.

V gene TRBV9 combines with J gene TRBJ1-6; perhaps TRBD1 as D (6 bases). V was trimmed by 1 base and J by 10 bases, leaving 15 bases between them. Germline V CDR1 and CDR2: SGDLS, YYNGEE. CDR3 length equals 15 residues. The CDR3 DNA is TGTGCCAGCAGCGTAAGCACAGGGTACGGCTCACCCCTCCACTTT. This codes for CASSVSTGYGSPLHF.

The J gene is TRBJ2-7, the V gene TRBV15; D possibly corresponds to TRBD1 (6 bases). This CDR3 region has 16 residues. Germline loops: CDR1 LNHNV, CDR2 YYDKDF (reference sequence). Trimming removed 1 base at V and 0 bases at J, with 13 bases between. The CDR3 nucleotides are TGTGCCACCAGCAGAGGCCGGGACACCAGCTCCTACGAGCAGTACTTC. Protein: CATSRGRDTSSYEQYF.

This chain uses TRBV9 with TRBJ1-1, with TRBD1 identical over 8 bases. This CDR3 is built from 15 residues. V lost 3 bases, J lost 5 bases, and 9 bases stayed unmatched. Per the germline V gene, CDR1 is SGDLS and CDR2 is YYNGEE. The CDR3 reads CASSALADRVTEAFF. The DNA for the CDR3 is TGTGCCAGCAGCGCGCTGGCGGACAGGGTTACTGAAGCTTTCTTT.

The chain has TRBV5-1 and TRBJ2-3; 7 bases are shared with TRBD2. Per the germline V gene, CDR1 is SGHRS and CDR2 is YFSETQ. V shed 1 base and J 1 base; nucleotides not matched to a gene: 0. This CDR3 contains 14 residues. The CDR3 loop reads CASSLSGGTDTQYF. The CDR3 nucleotides are TGCGCCAGCAGCTTGAGCGGGGGCACAGATACGCAGTATTTT.

About this clone itself: The junction and the germline gene differ at one end; a read error may be behind it. V is TRBV7-7 and J is TRBJ2-3, with 11 nucleotides matching TRBD2. The CDR3 is 15 amino acids. From germline, CDR1 is SSHAT and CDR2 FNYEAQ (reference sequence). CDR3 region: CASSTLAGAGDTQYF. The CDR3 region has the DNA TGTGCTAGCAGCACACTAGCGGGGGCGGGTGATACGCAGTATTTT.

The V and J genes are TRBV27 and TRBJ2-1; 11 bases are a match to TRBD2. The germline gives CDR1 MNHEY, CDR2 SMNVEV (reference sequence). Germline trimming cut 7 bases from V and 5 bases from J; bases unmatched to any gene: 4. This CDR3 spans 14 amino acids. CDR3 amino acids: CASTGLAENNEQFF. The CDR3 coding sequence is TGTGCCAGCACGGGACTAGCGGAAAACAATGAGCAGTTCTTC.

This chain uses TRBV4-2 with TRBJ2-5; 11 bases fit TRBD2. Germline V lookup: CDR1 LGHNA, CDR2 YNFKEQ. There are 17 residues in the CDR3. V shed 7 bases, J shed 2 bases, and the junction held 12 bases outside the gene matches. CDR3 nucleotide sequence: TGTGCCAGCACCCGGTCGACTAGCGGGATGATACAAGAGACCCAGTACTTC. Its protein product is CASTRSTSGMIQETQYF.

This chain links TRBV14 with TRBJ2-7, with 8 bases lining up with TRBD1. The length of the CDR3 is 14 residues. V trimming: 1 base; J trimming: 5 bases; junction bases outside the gene matches: 4. In germline, CDR1 is SGHDN, CDR2 FVKESK. CDR3 in DNA: TGTGCCAGCAGCCAAGGACAGGGGTTCGACGAGCAGTACTTC. The encoded protein is CASSQGQGFDEQYF.

The rearrangement links TRBV7-2 to TRBJ2-5; D gene unclear. V was cut by 2 bases and J by 4 bases, with 11 bases left in between. From germline, CDR1 is SGHTA and CDR2 FQGNSA. The CDR3 extends over 14 amino acids. The CDR3 region has the DNA TGTGCCAGCAGCTTATTCGGAGCCGCAGAGACCCAGTACTTC. Amino acid sequence: CASSLFGAAETQYF.

The chain carries TRBV6-4 and TRBJ2-6; 10 bases line up with TRBD1. The germline V gene encodes CDR1 MRHNA and CDR2 SNTAGT. The CDR3 runs 18 residues. Trimming removed 9 bases from V and 1 base from J; junction bases left unmatched: 12. The chain's CDR3 is CARGIFDRGQSGANVLTF. The CDR3 region has the DNA TGTGCCAGAGGGATCTTCGACAGGGGGCAGTCTGGGGCCAACGTCCTGACTTTC.

This clone has just one count. The rearrangement joins TRBV19 to TRBJ2-2; tentatively, D is TRBD2 (5 bases). Germline CDR1 LNHDA, CDR2 SQIVND (reference sequence). V was trimmed by 7 bases and J by 2 bases, leaving 11 bases between them. The CDR3 extends over 14 amino acids. CDR3 DNA: TGTGCCAGTATGGGAGACCGAAACACCGGGGAGCTGTTTTTT. Amino acids: CASMGDRNTGELFF.

The chain has TRBV7-6 and TRBJ2-2, with 12 bases aligning to TRBD2. V shed 5 bases and J 7 bases; nucleotides not matched to a gene: 8. The length of the CDR3 is 16 residues. Per the germline V gene, CDR1 is SGHVS and CDR2 is FNYEAQ. The CDR3, as DNA: TGTGCCAGCAGCCGTAGACTAGCGGGAGTTGGCGGGGAGCTGTTTTTT. This sequence encodes CASSRRLAGVGGELFF.

The chain uses TRBV6-5 and TRBJ1-1, with unresolved D. Germline V gene lookup returns CDR1 MNHEY and CDR2 SVGAGI. The CDR3 has 12 residues. V lost 2 bases and J lost 6, with 7 bases in between. The CDR3 DNA sequence: TGTGCCAGCAGTTACGGCGGGCCTGAAGCTTTCTTT. This gives the protein CASSYGGPEAFF.

The rearrangement joins TRBV28 to TRBJ1-2, with 10 bases matching TRBD1. The germline V gene encodes CDR1 MDHEN and CDR2 SYDVKM. The V and J ends lost 1 base and 7 bases, in that order; junction bases with no gene match: 6. This CDR3 spans 15 amino acids. CDR3 loop: CASSLSRQGAGGYTF. DNA for the CDR3: TGTGCCAGCAGTTTATCACGACAGGGGGCTGGTGGCTACACCTTC.

CDR3 bases: TGTGCCAGTAGAGAGGCTAATCAGCCCCAGCATTTT. It specifies CASREANQPQHF. V gene TRBV19 combines with J gene TRBJ1-5; D is ambiguous. Germline loops: CDR1 LNHDA, CDR2 SQIVND (reference sequence). Trimming took 6 bases from V and 4 from J, leaving 7 bases between them. The CDR3 runs 12 residues.

This clone was seen repeatedly, ten times or more. The chain joins TRBV28 to TRBJ2-7; tentative D call: TRBD2 (5 bases). This CDR3 contains 12 residues. Germline CDR1 MDHEN, CDR2 SYDVKM. V shed 5 bases and J shed 6 bases, with 11 bases lying between them. The CDR3 DNA is TGTGCCAGCAGTAACCTAGCTGTCGAGCAGTACTTC. Translating gives CASSNLAVEQYF.

The chain employs TRBV27 and TRBJ1-6; D ambiguous. V was clipped by 3 bases and J by 7 bases, with 10 bases between them. CDR1 and CDR2 (germline): MNHEY, SMNVEV (reference sequence). This CDR3 has 14 amino acids. For the CDR3, the DNA is TGTGCCAGCAGTTTGGGCAGGATAAATTCACCCCTCCACTTT. Translated: CASSLGRINSPLHF.